This T cell receptor beta chain was retrieved from a study of patients and donors after allogeneic stem cell transplantation. TCRdb recomputed calls from the RT-PCR reads with MiXCR, one row per CDR3 protein. Of roughly 880,000 distinct CDR3 sequences in the sample, 18% are singletons; the top ten hold around 5.5%. V gave up 7 bases and J gave up 4 bases, with 19 bases separating them. CDR1 SGHTA and CDR2 FQGNSA come from the germline V gene. The CDR3 length is 15 residues. The sequence derives from a human donor who was either an allogeneic HSCT recipient or a stem cell or donor lymphocyte infusion donor (not recorded which). It is not recorded whose cells these are; they may come from a transplant donor. Sequenced input: blood, either unsorted or a sorted T cell fraction (not recorded which). The rearrangement joins TRBV7-2 to TRBJ1-2, with D hard to call. CDR3: CASTSRVRASYGYTF. CDR3 nucleotides: TGTGCCAGCACCTCCCGGGTGAGGGCCTCCTATGGCTACACCTTC.